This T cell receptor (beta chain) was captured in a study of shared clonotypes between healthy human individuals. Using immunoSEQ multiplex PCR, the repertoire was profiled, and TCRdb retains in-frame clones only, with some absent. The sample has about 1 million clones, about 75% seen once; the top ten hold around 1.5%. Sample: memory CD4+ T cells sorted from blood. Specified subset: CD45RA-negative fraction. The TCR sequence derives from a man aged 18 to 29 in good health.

CDR3 region: CASSLASGSFYGYTF. The CDR3 DNA sequence: TGTGCCAGCAGCTTAGCGAGTGGCTCTTTCTATGGCTACACCTTC. V gene TRBV7-9 combines with J gene TRBJ1-2, with D hard to call. The ends were cut back, 0 bases at V and 4 bases at J, with 12 bases in the middle. The CDR3 spans 15 residues. Germline values: CDR1 SEHNR, CDR2 FQNEAQ (reference sequence). Variable domain in full (rest from reference TRBV7-9 and TRBJ1-2): DTGVSQNPRHKITKRGQNVTFRCDPISEHNRLYWYRQTLGQGPEFLTYFQNEAQLEKSRLLSDRFSAERPKGSFSTLEIQRTEQGDSAMYLCASSLASGSFYGYTFGSGTRLTVV.